Presented here are 8 T cell receptor beta chains from one specimen sequenced in a study of T cell clonotyping in hematopoietic cell transplantation. Here immunoSEQ multiplex PCR was the method, and the copy in TCRdb shows in-frame clones only, minus some. The sample has over 35,000 clones; 80% to 90% are singletons. The sequencing input was peripheral blood mononuclear cells. Receptor source: a woman aged 40-49 years in good health. Some clones in this sample may be carry-over from other donors' samples.

The rearrangement links TRBV18 to TRBJ2-7; TRBD1 is a possible D gene (5 bases). V was shortened by 0 bases and J by 11 bases, with 14 bases between the two germline ends. The CDR3 loop spans 13 amino acids. Germline-derived CDR1 and CDR2 are KGHSH and LQKENI. For the CDR3, the DNA is TGTGCCAGCTCACCACCTCCAGGGCCCCCCGAGTACTTC. The encoded protein is CASSPPPGPPEYF.

V is TRBV5-1 and J is TRBJ2-1; 10 nucleotides agree with TRBD2. Germline lookup yields CDR1 SGHRS and CDR2 YFSETQ. The J segment lost 7 bases and the V segment lost 0 bases, leaving 4 bases of the junction unmatched. The CDR3 runs 15 residues. The CDR3 sequence is CASSLGVAGGNEQFF. The CDR3 nucleotides are TGCGCCAGCAGCTTGGGGGTAGCGGGAGGTAATGAGCAGTTCTTC.

This clone came up a few times. The genes are TRBV28 and TRBJ2-1; TRBD2 aligns across 8 bases. The CDR3 loop spans 14 amino acids. J gave up 5 bases and V 2 bases, and 2 bases lay outside the gene matches. Germline CDR1 is MDHEN and CDR2 is SYDVKM. CDR3 region: CASSLRRGDNEQFF. CDR3 coding DNA: TGTGCCAGCAGTTTAAGGCGGGGGGACAATGAGCAGTTCTTC.

The CDR3, as DNA: TGTGCCAGCAGCTTGGAGGGGCCCACAGATACGCAGTATTTT. Translation gives CASSLEGPTDTQYF. J is TRBJ2-3 and V is TRBV5-6, with D perhaps matching TRBD1 (5 bases). Trimming pared 0 bases from V and 2 bases from J, leaving 7 bases between. The CDR3 loop spans 14 amino acids. Germline CDR1 and CDR2: SGHDT and YYEEEE.

The chain recombines TRBV10-3 with TRBJ1-4, with D possibly matching TRBD1 (5 bases). Germline V lookup: CDR1 ENHRY, CDR2 SYGVKD. This CDR3 spans 15 amino acids. V gave up 0 bases and J gave up 6 bases, with 11 bases separating them. The CDR3 DNA reads as TGTGCCATCAGTGAGTCGAGGGGAGGTCATGAAAAACTGTTTTTT. Encoded protein: CAISESRGGHEKLFF.

The rearrangement uses TRBV5-1 and TRBJ2-5; D ambiguous. CDR3 length: 13 amino acids. Germline CDR1 and CDR2: SGHRS and YFSETQ. V lost 2 bases and J 3 bases, leaving 8 bases between the germline ends. In DNA, the CDR3 is TGCGCCAGCAGCTTAATGTCGGAAGAGACCCAGTACTTC. It translates to CASSLMSEETQYF. The complete variable domain, with remaining parts taken from reference TRBV5-1 and TRBJ2-5, reads KAGVTQTPRYLIKTRGQQVTLSCSPISGHRSVSWYQQTPGQGLQFLFEYFSETQRNKGNFPGRFSGRQFSNSRSEMNVSTLELGDSALYLCASSLMSEETQYFGPGTRLLVL.

The V call is TRBV28, the J call TRBJ1-2, with D unresolved. V lost 10 bases to trimming and J lost 7 bases, with 19 bases between them. There are 13 residues in the CDR3. Germline V gene lookup returns CDR1 MDHEN and CDR2 SYDVKM. The CDR3 region is CATPASGMGGYTF. CDR3 bases: TGTGCCACCCCGGCGTCGGGGATGGGTGGCTACACCTTC.

The CDR3 here is CASSLAGTGTYEQYF. For the CDR3, the DNA is TGCGCCAGCAGCTTGGCCGGGACAGGAACCTACGAGCAGTACTTC. The chain couples TRBV5-1 to TRBJ2-7; TRBD1 aligns across 8 bases. The junction had 4 bases not matched to a gene; V was cut back by 0 bases and J by 2 bases. CDR1 is SGHRS and CDR2 is YFSETQ in the germline V gene. The CDR3 is made up of 15 amino acids.